This T cell receptor beta chain was sequenced for a study of shared clonotypes between healthy human individuals. Study at large: Researchers assigned three CD4 naive, three CD4 memory, two CD8 naive and one CD8 memory plate to each donor.

Comment on this clone: Its cognate antigen is unknown.

Study observations and caveats: Naive subsets generally had larger estimated richness than memory subsets.

This CDR3 comprises 14 residues. The germline gives CDR1 SGHRS, CDR2 YFSETQ. The V end lost 0 bases, the J end lost 4 bases, and 7 bases lay between the germline ends. The repertoire was sequenced with immunoSEQ multiplex PCR; TCRdb's copy has only in-frame clones and lacks some. The data show some 680,000 clones, with around four fifths seen just once and around 2% held by the top ten. The donors, all of them Caucasian adults, lived in Nashville, Tennessee. CD45RA-negative memory and CD45RA+ naive subsets were split from the CD4+ cells. The clonotype comes from a woman aged 25 to 39 in good health. The chain combines TRBV5-1 with TRBJ2-2; no definite D call. The sequenced sample was memory CD4+ T cells sorted from blood. As to subset: CD45RA-negative fraction. The CDR3 DNA reads as TGCGCCAGCAGCTTGGCAGTAGGCACCGGGGAGCTGTTTTTT. Translated, it gives CASSLAVGTGELFF.